Here is one TCR beta chain with its context. V shed 9 bases, J shed 7 bases, and the junction held 8 bases outside the gene matches. CDR1 is SNHLY, CDR2 FYNNEI, per germline. The CDR3 length is 14 residues. The source of the sample is a study of beta chain features in type 1 diabetes. Reverse transcribing all isolated RNA meant expressed TCRB transcripts were sequenced. Assay used: immunoSEQ multiplex PCR; TCRdb lists only in-frame clones, some missing. Of 200,000 to 250,000 clones listed, 9.6% are singletons. The genes are TRBV2 and TRBJ2-1; 11 nucleotides align to TRBD1. The receptor's source is a woman under 30 in good health. Material for sequencing was naive CD4+ T cells from blood. In nucleotides, the CDR3 is TGTGCCAGTGGTGGGGACAGGGGGTATAATGAGCAGTTCTTC. This sequence encodes CASGGDRGYNEQFF.